This note documents a single T cell receptor beta chain sequence. Its antigen is not yet known. This record comes from a study of TET2 disruption in CD19-targeted CAR T cells (dated by TCRdb to between 2018 and 2020). With regard to the full study: No additional inclusion criteria were applied, and the number of samples was determined by the original clinical trial design and by sample availability. General conclusions and limits of the study: Conclusions about the patient's CAR T cells rested on extensive analysis of a single subject.

Deep sequencing of the TCR beta chain was done using the immunoSEQ assay. On the authors' methods: Only productive TCR beta rearrangements were used to compute clonotype frequencies. TCRdb's version of the immuneACCESS table is confined to in-frame rearrangements and falls short of the full clone set. An unresolved V gene accounts for under half of the shortfall where checked; the remainder is of unknown origin. V, J and clone size are those of that table, while D and trimming were read from the DNA. The sample's clone listing holds around 30,000 clones. The top ten hold approximately 2% of the sample. This sample's treatment or condition label indicates: autologous CTL019 cells: CD19 CAR with 4-1BB and CD3 zeta domains. TCR zeta and 4-1BB costimulatory signaling domains were built into the CD19 CAR. Leukapheresis was used to collect T cells from peripheral blood for manufacturing CTL019. The DNeasy Blood and Tissue Kit was used to extract genomic DNA from pre-infusion T cells, peripheral blood, or sorted post-infusion T cells.

The material was CD8- CAR+ T cells sorted from cultured blood T cells, obtained for CD19 CAR T cell therapy. The sample's cell subset or site label is to be understood as: CD8-negative CAR-positive T cells from the infusion product. The receptor comes from a man aged 70 or older with chronic lymphocytic leukemia.

The sequenced part of the CDR3 DNA is TGTGCCTGGAGTGTACAGTTCAGGGGGAACAATCAGCCC. Its translation reads: CAWSVQFRGNNQP. The entire CDR3 protein is CAWSVQFRGNNQPQHF. This chain is built from TRBV30 and TRBJ1-5, and TRBD1 matches 7 of the central bases. The read falls 3 residues short of the CDR3 end, and the missing part is taken from the germline J gene. Its CDR3 holds 16 amino acids, cysteine through phenylalanine. The CDR3 was read in part: 39 bases, with the frame set at base 1. As encoded in the germline V gene (reference sequence), CDR1 is GTSNPN while CDR2 is SVGIG. V is pruned by 0 bases and J by 3 bases, leaving 8 bases of the junction without a gene match.